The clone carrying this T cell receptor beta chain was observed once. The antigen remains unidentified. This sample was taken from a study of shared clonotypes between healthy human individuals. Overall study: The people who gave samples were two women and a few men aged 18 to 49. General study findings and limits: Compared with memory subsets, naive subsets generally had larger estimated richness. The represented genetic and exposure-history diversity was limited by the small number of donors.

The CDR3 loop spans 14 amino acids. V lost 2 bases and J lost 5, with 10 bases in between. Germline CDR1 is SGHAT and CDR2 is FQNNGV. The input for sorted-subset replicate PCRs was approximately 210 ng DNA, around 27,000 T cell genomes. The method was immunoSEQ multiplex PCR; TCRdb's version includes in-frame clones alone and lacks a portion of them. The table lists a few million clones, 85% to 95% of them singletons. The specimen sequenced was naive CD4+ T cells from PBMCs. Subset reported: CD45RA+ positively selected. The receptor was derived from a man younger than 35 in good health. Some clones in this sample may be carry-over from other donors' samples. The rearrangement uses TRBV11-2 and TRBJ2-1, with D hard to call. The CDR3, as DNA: TGTGCCAGCAGCTTATCCGGAGACAACAATGAGCAGTTCTTC. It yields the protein CASSLSGDNNEQFF. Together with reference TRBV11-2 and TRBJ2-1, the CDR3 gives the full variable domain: EAGVAQSPRYKIIEKRQSVAFWCNPISGHATLYWYQQILGQGPKLLIQFQNNGVVDDSQLPKDRFSAERLKGVDSTLKIQPAKLEDSAVYLCASSLSGDNNEQFFGPGTRLTVL.